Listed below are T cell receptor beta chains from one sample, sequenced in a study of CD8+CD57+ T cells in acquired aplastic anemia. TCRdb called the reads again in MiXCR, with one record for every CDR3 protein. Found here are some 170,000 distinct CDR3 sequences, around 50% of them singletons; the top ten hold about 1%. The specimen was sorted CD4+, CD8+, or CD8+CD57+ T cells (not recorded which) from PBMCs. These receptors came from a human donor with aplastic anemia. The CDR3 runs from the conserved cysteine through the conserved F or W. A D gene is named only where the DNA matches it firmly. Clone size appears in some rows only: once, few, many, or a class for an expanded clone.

CASTETQGEPYGYTF	TGTGCCAGTACCGAAACACAGGGGGAGCCCTATGGCTACACCTTC	many	TRBJ1-2	TRBV19	TRBD1
CASTGTMYEQFF	TGTGCCAGCACCGGGACTATGTATGAGCAGTTCTTC	.	TRBJ2-1	TRBV7-3	TRBD2
CASSDSSGGTDTQYF	TGTGCCAGCAGTGACTCTAGCGGGGGCACAGATACGCAGTATTTT	.	TRBJ2-3	TRBV6-4	TRBD2
CASSQGAGVEYGYTF	TGCGCCAGCAGCCAAGGGGCTGGGGTCGAATATGGCTACACCTTC	many	TRBJ1-2	TRBV4-3	.
CSAATQADPYEQYF	TGCAGTGCTGCGACCCAGGCGGATCCCTACGAGCAGTACTTC	.	TRBJ2-7	TRBV20-1	.
CASSEDSSPLHF	TGCGCCAGCAGTGAGGACAGCTCACCCCTCCACTTT	once	TRBJ1-6	TRBV10-2	.
CASSLLTAEGAFF	TGTGCCAGCAGCTTACTGACGGCTGAGGGAGCTTTCTTT	.	TRBJ1-1	TRBV7-2	.
CASSGSGTGYTYEQYF	TGTGCCAGCAGCGGTTCCGGGACAGGGTATACTTACGAGCAGTACTTC	many	TRBJ2-7	TRBV6-1	TRBD1
CASSEGVMEPQHF	TGTGCCAGCAGTGAGGGGGTAATGGAACCCCAGCATTTT	.	TRBJ1-5	TRBV2	.
CASSIPGRAGNGYTF	TGTGCCAGTAGTATCCCCGGACGGGCTGGAAATGGCTACACCTTC	many	TRBJ1-2	TRBV19	.
CASSLDGRSTDTQYF	TGCGCCAGCAGCTTGGACGGACGGAGCACAGATACGCAGTATTTT	.	TRBJ2-3	TRBV5-1	.
CATSDSQGVYNEQFF	TGTGCCACCAGTGATAGCCAGGGGGTGTACAATGAGCAGTTCTTC	.	TRBJ2-1	TRBV24-1	TRBD1
CASSPRWGQPQHF	TGTGCCAGCAGTCCTCGGTGGGGTCAGCCCCAGCATTTT	once	TRBJ1-5	TRBV27	.
CASSRGLGNEKLFF	TGTGCCAGCAGCAGGGGGCTAGGTAATGAAAAACTGTTTTTT	many	TRBJ1-4	TRBV7-9	TRBD1
CASSFMASNTEAFF	TGTGCCAGCAGTTTCATGGCGTCGAACACTGAAGCTTTCTTT	.	TRBJ1-1	TRBV27	.
CSAGSVGLAGEQYF	TGCAGTGCCGGGTCCGTAGGGCTAGCGGGGGAGCAGTACTTC	.	TRBJ2-7	TRBV20-1	TRBD2
CASSPWTEIQETQYF	TGTGCCAGCAGTCCGTGGACAGAGATCCAAGAGACCCAGTACTTC	many	TRBJ2-5	TRBV27	.
CASSPGTSVSEQYF	TGTGCCAGCAGTCCTGGGACTAGCGTCTCCGAGCAGTACTTC	.	TRBJ2-7	TRBV2	TRBD2
CATSGRQGGYEQYF	TGTGCCACCAGCGGAAGGCAGGGTGGGTACGAGCAGTACTTC	.	TRBJ2-7	TRBV24-1	.
CASSRQASFYGYTF	TGTGCCAGTAGTCGACAGGCTAGCTTCTATGGCTACACCTTC	.	TRBJ1-2	TRBV19	.
CASSLALGRGARPLHF	TGTGCCAGCAGCTTAGCGCTCGGCAGGGGCGCTAGACCCCTCCACTTT	many	TRBJ1-6	TRBV7-2	.
CASGALNTEAFF	TGTGCCAGCGGGGCCCTGAACACTGAAGCTTTCTTT	many	TRBJ1-1	TRBV9	.
CASSLYGNTIYF	TGTGCCAGCAGCCTCTATGGAAACACCATATATTTT	.	TRBJ1-3	TRBV14	.
CASSLGGPGNTIYF	TGTGCCAGCAGCTTAGGAGGGCCTGGAAACACCATATATTTT	many	TRBJ1-3	TRBV7-6	.
CASSLQRTQQSEAFF	TGCGCCAGCAGCTTGCAAAGGACCCAGCAGTCTGAAGCTTTCTTT	once	TRBJ1-1	TRBV5-1	.
CASSIQGSGYTF	TGTGCCAGTAGTATACAGGGGAGTGGCTACACCTTC	many	TRBJ1-2	TRBV19	.
CATSSVPGQGYEQYF	TGTGCCACCAGCAGTGTACCGGGACAGGGCTACGAGCAGTACTTC	.	TRBJ2-7	TRBV15	TRBD1
CASSFGSWERHTQYF	TGCGCCAGCAGCTTTGGTAGTTGGGAAAGGCATACGCAGTATTTT	.	TRBJ2-3	TRBV5-1	.
CASSRGIVDTEAFF	TGTGCCAGCAGTCGAGGGATCGTGGACACTGAAGCTTTCTTT	few	TRBJ1-1	TRBV25-1	.
CAKGGRMYEQYF	TGTGCCAAGGGCGGGAGAATGTACGAGCAGTACTTC	.	TRBJ2-7	TRBV2	TRBD2
CASSVANWGEQYF	TGTGCCAGCAGCGTAGCTAACTGGGGAGAGCAGTACTTC	many	TRBJ2-7	TRBV9	.
CATSEQQLGGLAKNIQYF	TGTGCCACCAGTGAACAGCAATTGGGCGGCTTAGCCAAAAACATTCAGTACTTC	.	TRBJ2-4	TRBV24-1	.
CASSLNQNTGELFF	TGTGCCAGCAGTTTAAACCAGAACACCGGGGAGCTGTTTTTT	many	TRBJ2-2	TRBV12-3/TRBV12-4	.
CATSDTSGSNEQFF	TGTGCCACCAGTGATACTAGCGGGAGCAATGAGCAGTTCTTC	.	TRBJ2-1	TRBV24-1	TRBD2
CASSLDFRGDEKLFF	TGTGCCAGCAGCTTAGATTTCAGGGGTGATGAAAAACTGTTTTTT	.	TRBJ1-4	TRBV7-6	.
CATSRDTVYEQYF	TGTGCCACCAGCAGAGATACGGTCTACGAGCAGTACTTC	many	TRBJ2-7	TRBV15	.
CATSRNPSTTGSGEKLFF	TGTGCCACCAGCAGAAACCCCTCAACGACAGGGTCGGGTGAAAAACTGTTTTTT	many	TRBJ1-4	TRBV15	TRBD1